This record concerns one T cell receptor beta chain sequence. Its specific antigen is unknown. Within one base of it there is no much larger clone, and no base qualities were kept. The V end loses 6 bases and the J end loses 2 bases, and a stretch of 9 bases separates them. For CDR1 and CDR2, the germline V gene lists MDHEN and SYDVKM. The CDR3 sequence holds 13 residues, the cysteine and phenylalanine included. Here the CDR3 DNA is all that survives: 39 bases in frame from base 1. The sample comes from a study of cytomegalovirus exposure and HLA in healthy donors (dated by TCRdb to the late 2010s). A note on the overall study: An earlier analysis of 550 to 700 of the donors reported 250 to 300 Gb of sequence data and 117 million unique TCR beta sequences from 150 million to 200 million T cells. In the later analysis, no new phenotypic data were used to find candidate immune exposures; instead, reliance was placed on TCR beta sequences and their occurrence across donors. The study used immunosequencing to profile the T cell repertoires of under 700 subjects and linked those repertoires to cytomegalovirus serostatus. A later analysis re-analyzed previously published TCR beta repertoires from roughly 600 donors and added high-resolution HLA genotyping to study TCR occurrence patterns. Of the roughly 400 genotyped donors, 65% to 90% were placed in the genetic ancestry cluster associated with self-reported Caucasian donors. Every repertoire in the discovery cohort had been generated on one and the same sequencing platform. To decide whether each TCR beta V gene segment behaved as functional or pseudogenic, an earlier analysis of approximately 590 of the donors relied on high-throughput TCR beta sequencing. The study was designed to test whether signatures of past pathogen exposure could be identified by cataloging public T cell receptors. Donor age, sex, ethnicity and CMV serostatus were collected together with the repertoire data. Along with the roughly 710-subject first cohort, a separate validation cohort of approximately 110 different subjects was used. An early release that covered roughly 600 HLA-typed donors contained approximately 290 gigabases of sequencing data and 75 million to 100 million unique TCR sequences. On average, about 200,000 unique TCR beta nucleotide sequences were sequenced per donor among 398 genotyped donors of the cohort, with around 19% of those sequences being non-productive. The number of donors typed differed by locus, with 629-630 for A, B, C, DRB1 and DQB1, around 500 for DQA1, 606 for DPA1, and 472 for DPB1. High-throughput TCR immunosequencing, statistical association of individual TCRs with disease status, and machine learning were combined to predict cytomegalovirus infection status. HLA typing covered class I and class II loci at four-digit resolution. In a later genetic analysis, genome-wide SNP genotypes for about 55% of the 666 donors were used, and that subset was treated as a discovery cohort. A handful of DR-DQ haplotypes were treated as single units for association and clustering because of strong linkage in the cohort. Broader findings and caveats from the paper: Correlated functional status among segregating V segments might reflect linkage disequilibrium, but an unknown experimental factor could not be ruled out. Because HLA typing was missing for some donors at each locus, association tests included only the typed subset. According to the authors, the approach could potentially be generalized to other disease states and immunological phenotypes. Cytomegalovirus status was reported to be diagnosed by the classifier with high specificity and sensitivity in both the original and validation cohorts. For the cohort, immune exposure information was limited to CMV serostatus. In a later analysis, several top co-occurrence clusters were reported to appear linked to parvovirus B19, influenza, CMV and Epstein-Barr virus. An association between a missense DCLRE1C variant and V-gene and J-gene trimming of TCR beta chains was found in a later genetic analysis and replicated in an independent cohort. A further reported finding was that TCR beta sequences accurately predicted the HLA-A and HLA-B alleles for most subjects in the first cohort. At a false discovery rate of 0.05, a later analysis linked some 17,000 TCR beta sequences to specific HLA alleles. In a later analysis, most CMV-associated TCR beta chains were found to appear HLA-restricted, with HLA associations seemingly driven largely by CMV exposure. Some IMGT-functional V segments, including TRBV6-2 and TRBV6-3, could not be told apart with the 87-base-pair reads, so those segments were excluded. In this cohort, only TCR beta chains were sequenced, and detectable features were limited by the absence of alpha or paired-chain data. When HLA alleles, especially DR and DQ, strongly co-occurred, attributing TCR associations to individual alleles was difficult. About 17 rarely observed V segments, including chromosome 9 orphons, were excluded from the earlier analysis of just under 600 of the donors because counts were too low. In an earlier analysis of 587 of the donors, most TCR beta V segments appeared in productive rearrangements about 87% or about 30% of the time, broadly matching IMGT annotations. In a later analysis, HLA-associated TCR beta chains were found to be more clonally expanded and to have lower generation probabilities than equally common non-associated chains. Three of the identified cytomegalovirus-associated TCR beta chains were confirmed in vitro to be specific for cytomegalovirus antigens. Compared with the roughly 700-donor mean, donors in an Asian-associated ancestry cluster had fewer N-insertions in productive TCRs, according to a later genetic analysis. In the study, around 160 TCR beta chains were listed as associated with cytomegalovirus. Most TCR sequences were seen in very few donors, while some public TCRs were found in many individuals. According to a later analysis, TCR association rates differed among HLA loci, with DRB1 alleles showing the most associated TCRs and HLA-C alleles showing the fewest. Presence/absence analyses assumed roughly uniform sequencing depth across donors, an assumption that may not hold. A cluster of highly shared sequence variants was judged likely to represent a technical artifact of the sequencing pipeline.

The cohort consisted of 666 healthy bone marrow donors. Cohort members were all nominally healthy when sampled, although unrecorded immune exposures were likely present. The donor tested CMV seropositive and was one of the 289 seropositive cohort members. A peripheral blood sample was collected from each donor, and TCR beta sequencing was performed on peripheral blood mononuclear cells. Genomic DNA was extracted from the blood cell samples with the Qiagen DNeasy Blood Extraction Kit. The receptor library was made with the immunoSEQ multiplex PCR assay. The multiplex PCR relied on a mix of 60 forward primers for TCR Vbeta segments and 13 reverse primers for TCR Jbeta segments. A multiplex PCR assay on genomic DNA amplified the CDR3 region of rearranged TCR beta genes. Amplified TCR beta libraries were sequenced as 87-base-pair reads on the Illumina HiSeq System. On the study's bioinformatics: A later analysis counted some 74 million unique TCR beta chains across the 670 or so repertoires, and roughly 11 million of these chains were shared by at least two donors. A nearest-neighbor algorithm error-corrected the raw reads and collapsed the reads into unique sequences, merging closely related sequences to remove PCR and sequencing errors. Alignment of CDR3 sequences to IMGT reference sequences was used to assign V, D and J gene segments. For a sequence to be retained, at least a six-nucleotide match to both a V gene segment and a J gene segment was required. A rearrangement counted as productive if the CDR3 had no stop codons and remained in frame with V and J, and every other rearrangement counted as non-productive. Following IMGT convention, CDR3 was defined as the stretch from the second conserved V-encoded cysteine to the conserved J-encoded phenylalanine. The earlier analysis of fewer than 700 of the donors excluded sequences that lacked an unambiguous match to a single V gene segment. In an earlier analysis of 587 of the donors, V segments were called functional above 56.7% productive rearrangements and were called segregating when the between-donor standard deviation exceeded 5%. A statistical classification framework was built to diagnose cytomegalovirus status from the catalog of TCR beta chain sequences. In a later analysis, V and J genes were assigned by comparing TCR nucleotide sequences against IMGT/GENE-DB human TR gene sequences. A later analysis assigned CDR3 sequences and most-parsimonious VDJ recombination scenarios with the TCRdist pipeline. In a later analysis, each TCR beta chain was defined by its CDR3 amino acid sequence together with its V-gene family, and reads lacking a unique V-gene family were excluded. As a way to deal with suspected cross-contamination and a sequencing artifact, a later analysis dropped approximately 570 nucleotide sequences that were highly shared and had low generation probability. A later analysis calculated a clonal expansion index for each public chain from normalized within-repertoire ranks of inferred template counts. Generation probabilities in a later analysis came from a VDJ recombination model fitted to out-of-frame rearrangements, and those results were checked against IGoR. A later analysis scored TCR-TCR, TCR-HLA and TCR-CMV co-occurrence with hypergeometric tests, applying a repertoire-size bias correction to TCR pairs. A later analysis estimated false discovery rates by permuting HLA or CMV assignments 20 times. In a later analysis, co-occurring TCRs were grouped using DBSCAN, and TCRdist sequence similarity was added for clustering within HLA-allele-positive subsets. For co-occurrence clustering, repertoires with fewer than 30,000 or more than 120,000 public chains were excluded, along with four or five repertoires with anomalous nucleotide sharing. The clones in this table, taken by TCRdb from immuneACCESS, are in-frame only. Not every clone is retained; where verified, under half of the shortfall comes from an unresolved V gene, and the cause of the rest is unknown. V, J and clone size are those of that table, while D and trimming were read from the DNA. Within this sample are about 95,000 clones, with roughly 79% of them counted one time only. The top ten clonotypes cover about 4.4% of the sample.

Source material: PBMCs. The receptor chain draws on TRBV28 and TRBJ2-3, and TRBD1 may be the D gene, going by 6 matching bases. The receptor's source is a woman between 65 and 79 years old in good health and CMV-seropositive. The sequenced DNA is TGTGCCAGCAGCCACAGGGCCACAGATACGCAGTATTTT. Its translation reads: CASSHRATDTQYF.